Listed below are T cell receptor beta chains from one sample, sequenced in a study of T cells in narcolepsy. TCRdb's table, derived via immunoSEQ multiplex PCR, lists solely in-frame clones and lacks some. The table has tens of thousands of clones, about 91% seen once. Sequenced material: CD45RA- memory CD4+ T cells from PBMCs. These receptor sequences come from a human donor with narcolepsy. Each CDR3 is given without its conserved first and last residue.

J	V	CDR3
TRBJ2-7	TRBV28	ASSQRLRIQY
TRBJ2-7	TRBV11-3	ASSSGLAKTYEQY
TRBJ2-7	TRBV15	ATSRDAVSGAEQY
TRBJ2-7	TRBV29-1	SVAPPGQYEQY
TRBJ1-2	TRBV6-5	ASSYSGGGYGYT
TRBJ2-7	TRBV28	ASRPERQDEQY
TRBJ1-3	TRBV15	ATSRDRGTGNTIY
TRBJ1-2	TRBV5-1	ASRLETGAYGYT
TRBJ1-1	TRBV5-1	ASSLAAQNTEAF
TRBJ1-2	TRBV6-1	ASSSSGGNYGYT
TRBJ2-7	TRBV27	ASSSPSLGGSEQY
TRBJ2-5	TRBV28	ASSFGSETQY
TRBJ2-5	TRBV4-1	ASSPLGVEETQY
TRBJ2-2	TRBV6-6	ASSYSRTGELF
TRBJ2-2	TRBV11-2	ASSLDLGQGPGELF
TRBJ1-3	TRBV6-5	ASSTPGGGLNTIY
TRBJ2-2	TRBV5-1	ASSPTRGDTGELF
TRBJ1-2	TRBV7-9	ASSPFVGDYGYT
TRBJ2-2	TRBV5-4	ASSPMTVTPNTGELF
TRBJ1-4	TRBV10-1	ARLTDATNEKLF
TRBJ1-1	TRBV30	AWSPGQAVPKAF
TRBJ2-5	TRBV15	ATSTFNTASQETQY
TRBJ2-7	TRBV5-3	ARSLRGQPSGY
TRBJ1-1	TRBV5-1	ASREPSDTEAF
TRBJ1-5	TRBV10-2	ATTDTLNQPQH
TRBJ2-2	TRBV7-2	ASSLLTGGELF
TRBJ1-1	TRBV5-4	ASSLRTASMPTEAF
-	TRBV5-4	ASSGIVWLANPYEQY
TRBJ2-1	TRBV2	ASRAGVDEQF
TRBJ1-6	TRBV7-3	ASSRDLESPLH
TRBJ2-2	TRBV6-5	ASSYSFGSDTGELF
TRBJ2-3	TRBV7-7	ASSSGLAGGDTQY
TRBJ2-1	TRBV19	ASSPSTSGAGYEQF
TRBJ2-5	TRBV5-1	ASSLVGGGSQETQY
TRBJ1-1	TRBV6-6	ASTMGALGGTEAF
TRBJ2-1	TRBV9	ASSVVGLAGNEQF
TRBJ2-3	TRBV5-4	ASSKDSLSEPTQY
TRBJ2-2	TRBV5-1	ASTAGTGGADTGELF
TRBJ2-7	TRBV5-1	ASSQGTSGAYEQY
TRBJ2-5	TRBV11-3	ASSRLAEETQY
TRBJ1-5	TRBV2	ASSGDRNLQPQH
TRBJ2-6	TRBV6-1	ASNTAGSGANVLT
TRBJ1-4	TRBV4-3	ASSMGRGATNEKLF
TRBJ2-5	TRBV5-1	ASSSGRGGQETQY
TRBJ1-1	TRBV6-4	ASSDLEGRDMNTEAF
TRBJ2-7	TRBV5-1	ASSLRDRGVTSGMGSYEQY
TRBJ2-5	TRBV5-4	ASSQELETQY
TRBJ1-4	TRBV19	ASSEGTSDEKLF
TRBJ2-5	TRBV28	ASTTENQETQY
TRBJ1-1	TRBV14	ASSQDLGKRTF
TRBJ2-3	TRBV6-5	ASSYAYASFTDTQY
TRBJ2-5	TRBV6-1	ASSEKTGQVSLARATKETQY
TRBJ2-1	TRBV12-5	ASGRRTISSYNEQF
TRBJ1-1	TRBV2	ASRPPRGNTEAF
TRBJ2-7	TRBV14	ASSLHHYEQY
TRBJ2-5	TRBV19	ASSGETSGSGETQY
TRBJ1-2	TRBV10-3	AIRGSTQSLWGNGYT
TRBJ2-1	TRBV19	ASSTYRAVSIYEQF